The 25 T cell receptor beta chains below were found in one sample sequenced in a study of shared clonotypes between healthy human individuals. Assay: immunoSEQ multiplex PCR; the TCRdb copy retains only in-frame clones and omits some. The profile shows 2 million to 2.5 million clones, roughly 93% of them singletons. The sample consisted of naive CD4+ T cells from PBMCs. This sample's subset: CD45RA+ positively selected. These receptors were obtained from a man younger than 35 in good health. Some clones in this sample may be carry-over from other donors' samples.

The V call is TRBV7-2, the J call TRBJ2-1; D is unresolved. The V gene's germline CDR1 is SGHTA and CDR2 FQGNSA. This CDR3 region has 11 residues. The germline V and J ends were trimmed by 4 bases and 9 bases, with 7 bases remaining between them. The CDR3 here is CASSSRAEQFF. The CDR3, as DNA: TGTGCCAGCAGCTCTAGGGCTGAGCAGTTCTTC.

This chain joins TRBV6-5 and TRBJ1-1, with D perhaps matching TRBD1 (5 bases). Trimming cost V 1 base and J 4 bases, with 13 bases left between them. The CDR3 runs 15 residues. The V gene's germline CDR1 is MNHEY and CDR2 SVGAGI. CDR3 coding DNA: TGTGCCAGCAGTTACTGGAGCGAGGGGAGCACTGAAGCTTTCTTT. This encodes CASSYWSEGSTEAFF.

The J gene is TRBJ2-5, the V gene TRBV27; D is undetermined. The germline CDR1 and CDR2 sequences are MNHEY and SMNVEV (reference sequence). CDR3 length equals 13 residues. The V end was cut by 5 bases, the J end by 1 base, with 8 bases between. The CDR3 reads CASSPRPQETQYF. The CDR3 DNA follows: TGTGCCAGCAGTCCAAGACCCCAAGAGACCCAGTACTTC.

The chain recombines TRBV10-2 with TRBJ2-1; D is possibly TRBD1 or TRBD2 (6 bases each). V dropped 3 bases and J dropped 9 bases, with 21 bases sitting between them. The CDR3 is made up of 16 amino acids. Germline V gives CDR1 WSHSY, CDR2 SAAADI. DNA for the CDR3: TGCGCCAGCAGTGATGGGGGAGTGGGGGGCCAGGGTGAGCAGTTCTTC. This translates into CASSDGGVGGQGEQFF.

The rearrangement links TRBV9 to TRBJ2-3; D may be TRBD1 (5 bases). CDR3 length: 17 residues. V was cut by 1 base and J by 1 base, with 16 bases left in between. Germline CDR1 SGDLS, CDR2 YYNGEE. The CDR3 reads CASSVSSGASRTDTQYF. The DNA for the CDR3 is TGTGCCAGCAGCGTATCCTCTGGGGCTTCACGCACAGATACGCAGTATTTT.

The chain has TRBV5-4 and TRBJ2-5, with D possibly being TRBD1 (6 bases). Germline lookup yields CDR1 SGHNT and CDR2 YYREEE (reference sequence). The ends were cut back, 4 bases at V and 1 base at J, with 20 bases in the middle. CDR3 size: 17 residues. For the CDR3, the DNA is TGTGCCAGCAGCCTATACCAGGGGCTAGGTCGCCAAGAGACCCAGTACTTC. Its translation is CASSLYQGLGRQETQYF.

This sequence joins TRBV30 and TRBJ2-2, with 8 bases fitting TRBD1. CDR3 length: 16 residues. Per germline, CDR1 GTSNPN and CDR2 SVGIG (reference sequence). V lost 7 bases and J lost 2; bases outside the gene matches: 12. In DNA, the CDR3 is TGTGCCTCGCGTGGACAGGGAGGTCGAAACACCGGGGAGCTGTTTTTT. Amino acid sequence: CASRGQGGRNTGELFF. Variable domain in full (rest from reference TRBV30 and TRBJ2-2): SQTIHQWPATLVQPVGSPLSLECTVEGTSNPNLYWYRQAAGRGLQLLFYSVGIGQISSEVPQNLSASRPQDRQFILSSKKLLLSDSGFYLCASRGQGGRNTGELFFGEGSRLTVL.

This sequence joins TRBV19 and TRBJ2-7; 10 nucleotides agree with TRBD2. The ends lost 5 bases at V and 4 bases at J; junction bases unmatched: 8. The CDR3 totals 15 residues. Germline V CDR1 and CDR2: LNHDA, SQIVND (reference sequence). In nucleotides, the CDR3 is TGTGCCAGTAGTCCCAGCGGGAGGGCCCGGTACGAGCAGTACTTC. It is translated as CASSPSGRARYEQYF.

The CDR3 DNA is TGTGCCAGCAGCTTAGGGGACATCCCAGGATCCCAAGAGCAGTACTTC. Amino acid sequence: CASSLGDIPGSQEQYF. The chain couples TRBV7-2 to TRBJ2-7; a weak D match, TRBD1 (6 bases). Germline assignment: CDR1 SGHTA and CDR2 FQGNSA. V lost 1 base to trimming and J lost 7 bases, with 20 bases between them. This CDR3 comprises 16 residues.

The chain links TRBV2 to TRBJ2-5; maybe TRBD2 (8 bases). The CDR3 runs 18 residues. Germline values: CDR1 SNHLY, CDR2 FYNNEI. Deletions cut 2 bases from V and 5 bases from J, with 24 bases between. The CDR3: CASSESRGRLAGEETQYF. The CDR3 region has the DNA TGTGCCAGCAGTGAATCAAGGGGGCGGCTAGCGGGTGAGGAGACCCAGTACTTC.

The V gene is TRBV5-8, the J gene TRBJ1-2; D remains unclear. The germline gives CDR1 SGHTS, CDR2 YDEGEE. The CDR3 is 14 residues long. The V and J ends lost 1 base and 2 bases respectively, with 9 bases between them. The CDR3, as DNA: TGTGCCAGCAGCTTGTCCTGGGGAAACTATGGCTACACCTTC. The encoded protein is CASSLSWGNYGYTF.

This clone turned up a few times. Other DNA variants within this sample encode the same CDR3. The rearrangement links TRBV7-3 to TRBJ2-1; D is perhaps TRBD1 (6 bases). Germline V gene data show CDR1 as SGHTA and CDR2 as FQGTGA. The CDR3 consists of 13 residues. V lost 5 bases to trimming and J lost 4 bases, with 9 bases between them. The CDR3 DNA is TGTGCCAGCAGCGCCGGACAGTACAATGAGCAGTTCTTC. Its translation: CASSAGQYNEQFF.

CDR3 protein: CAWSVLGGPYEQYF. The CDR3 region has the DNA TGTGCCTGGAGTGTACTGGGCGGGCCTTACGAGCAGTACTTC. This chain links TRBV30 with TRBJ2-5; possible D gene TRBD2, 5 bases. Judging by the DNA end, TRBJ2-7 fits better; the J call may be wrong. Germline V gives CDR1 GTSNPN, CDR2 SVGIG (reference sequence). The CDR3 is made up of 14 amino acids.

The CDR3 DNA is TGTGCCAGCAGCCCGCCCGCGTTAGGGGTGGAAAAACTGTTTTTT. Translating it yields CASSPPALGVEKLFF. The rearrangement uses TRBV7-9 and TRBJ1-4; weak D call: TRBD1 (5 bases). This CDR3 comprises 15 residues. The germline gives CDR1 SEHNR, CDR2 FQNEAQ (reference sequence). Trimming pared 5 bases from V and 8 bases from J, leaving 18 bases between.

The chain is built from TRBV29-1 and TRBJ2-7; TRBD2 matches at 8 bases. Germline V CDR1 and CDR2: SQVTM, ANQGSEA. Trimming cost V 6 bases and J 7 bases; bases outside gene matches: 5. CDR3 length: 11 amino acids. The CDR3 loop reads CSVGTSREQYF. CDR3 coding DNA: TGCAGCGTCGGGACTAGTCGAGAGCAGTACTTC.

The chain recombines TRBV10-3 with TRBJ1-2; 9 positions match TRBD1. V gave up 6 bases and J gave up 4 bases; unmatched junction bases: 6. Germline V CDR1 and CDR2: ENHRY, SYGVKD. CDR3 length: 14 residues. CDR3 loop: CAIRTGTGLYGYTF. The CDR3 DNA reads TGTGCCATCAGGACCGGGACAGGGCTCTATGGCTACACCTTC.

This chain links TRBV14 with TRBJ2-1; D is uncertain. There are 14 residues in the CDR3. Trimming shortened V by 8 bases and J by 3 bases, and 14 bases separated the two germline ends. Germline CDR1 is SGHDN and CDR2 is FVKESK. The CDR3 loop is CASERKRGYNEQFF. DNA of the CDR3: TGTGCCAGCGAAAGGAAGCGCGGCTACAATGAGCAGTTCTTC.

This chain connects TRBV2 to TRBJ2-7; D perhaps matches TRBD2 (6 bases). V lost 6 bases and J lost 4, with 13 bases in between. The CDR3 spans 13 residues. Germline V gene lookup returns CDR1 SNHLY and CDR2 FYNNEI. CDR3 sequence: CASRVAGRYEQYF. DNA for the CDR3: TGTGCCAGCAGAGTGGCGGGAAGGTACGAGCAGTACTTC.

V gene TRBV9 combines with J gene TRBJ2-1; no clear D. Germline V gene sequence: CDR1 SGDLS, CDR2 YYNGEE. The V and J ends lost 4 bases and 9 bases respectively, with 14 bases between them. The CDR3 is 13 residues long. The CDR3 region has the DNA TGTGCCAGCAGCCTTTCCCCCAAGGGTGAGCAGTTCTTC. This translates into CASSLSPKGEQFF.

This chain's CDR3 is CASSNHREMAFF. CDR3 sequence (DNA): TGTGCCAGCAGTAACCACAGAGAAATGGCTTTCTTT. This sequence joins TRBV6-1 and TRBJ1-1; D is ambiguous. Per the germline V gene, CDR1 is MNHNS and CDR2 is SASEGT. The CDR3 loop spans 12 amino acids. With 5 bases removed from V and 11 bases from J, the gap between germline ends came to 15 bases.

The rearrangement uses TRBV19 and TRBJ2-7; D may be TRBD1 (6 bases). Deletions cut 8 bases from V and 6 bases from J, with 11 bases between. The germline gives CDR1 LNHDA, CDR2 SQIVND (reference sequence). This CDR3 contains 11 residues. CDR3 in DNA: TGTGCCAGTGGCAGGGGCGGCGAGCAGTACTTC. This encodes CASGRGGEQYF.

This sequence joins TRBV6-5 and TRBJ2-7, with 8 bases lining up with TRBD1. J was trimmed by 7 bases and V by 0 bases; bases with no gene match: 5. This CDR3 region has 14 residues. Germline V gene lookup returns CDR1 MNHEY and CDR2 SVGAGI. CDR3 in amino acids: CASSYSQQGGEQYF. CDR3 nucleotide sequence: TGTGCCAGCAGTTACTCGCAACAGGGGGGTGAGCAGTACTTC.

This sequence joins TRBV11-2 and TRBJ2-2; the D is unclear. There are 13 residues in the CDR3. Trimming removed 1 base from V and 6 bases from J, with 6 bases in between. Germline V gives CDR1 SGHAT, CDR2 FQNNGV. CDR3 protein: CASSLGLAGELFF. The CDR3 DNA reads as TGTGCCAGCAGCTTAGGTTTGGCCGGGGAGCTGTTTTTT. The full variable domain, in which reference TRBV11-2 and TRBJ2-2 provide the parts outside the CDR3, is EAGVAQSPRYKIIEKRQSVAFWCNPISGHATLYWYQQILGQGPKLLIQFQNNGVVDDSQLPKDRFSAERLKGVDSTLKIQPAKLEDSAVYLCASSLGLAGELFFGEGSRLTVL.

The chain combines TRBV28 with TRBJ1-2; 10 bases align to TRBD1. Per germline, CDR1 MDHEN and CDR2 SYDVKM. The CDR3 totals 14 residues. The V segment lost 4 bases and the J segment 4 bases; nucleotides outside the gene matches: 3. The CDR3 DNA follows: TGTGCCAGCAGTTGGGACAGGGGAATCTATGGCTACACCTTC. This sequence encodes CASSWDRGIYGYTF.

Of note for this clone: Other DNA variants within this sample encode the same CDR3. The rearrangement uses TRBV6-5 and TRBJ2-7, with a weak D call TRBD2 (5 bases). The CDR3 is made up of 12 amino acids. The V end lost 2 bases, the J end lost 6 bases, and 8 bases lay between the germline ends. CDR1 is MNHEY and CDR2 is SVGAGI in the germline V gene. For the CDR3, the DNA is TGTGCCAGCAGTTACAGCGGACTCGAGCAGTACTTC. Amino acid sequence: CASSYSGLEQYF.